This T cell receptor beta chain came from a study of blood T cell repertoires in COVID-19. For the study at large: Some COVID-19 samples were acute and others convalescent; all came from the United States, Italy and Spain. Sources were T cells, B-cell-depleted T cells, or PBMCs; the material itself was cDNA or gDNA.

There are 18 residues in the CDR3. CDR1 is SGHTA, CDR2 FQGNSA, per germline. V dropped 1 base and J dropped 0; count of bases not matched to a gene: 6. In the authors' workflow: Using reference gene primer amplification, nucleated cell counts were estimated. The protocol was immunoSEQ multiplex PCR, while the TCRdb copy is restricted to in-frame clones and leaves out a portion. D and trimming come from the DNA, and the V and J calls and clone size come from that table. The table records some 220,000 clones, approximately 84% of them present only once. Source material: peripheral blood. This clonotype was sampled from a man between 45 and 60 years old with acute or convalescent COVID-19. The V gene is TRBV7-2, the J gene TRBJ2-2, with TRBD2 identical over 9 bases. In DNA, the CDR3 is TGTGCCAGCAGCTTAGAGGTTAGCGGGGGCGCGAACACCGGGGAGCTGTTTTTT. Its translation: CASSLEVSGGANTGELFF.